This T cell receptor beta chain was found in a study of somatic mutations in cytotoxic T cells in rheumatoid arthritis. Broader study findings: Levels of CD8+ T-cell clonality in rheumatoid arthritis patients were statistically indistinguishable from those seen in age-matched healthy controls, with no significant difference. The CD8+ clonality of rheumatoid arthritis patients increased with age, whereas that of healthy controls did not.

This clone was counted only a few times. What it binds is unknown. Sequenced by immunoSEQ multiplex PCR; TCRdb stores in-frame clones only, minus some. Among tens of thousands of clones listed, roughly 87% were seen once. Positive selection with magnetic beads achieved the isolation of CD4+ and CD8+ cells, followed by a flow cytometry check of purity. Per the germline V gene, CDR1 is MGHRA and CDR2 is YSYEKL. Trimming at V came to 6 bases and at J to 1 base, leaving 2 bases not matched to a gene. The CDR3 contains 14 residues. The receptor was isolated from a man aged 45-65 years in good health. The source material was CD8+ T cells sorted from blood. This chain joins TRBV4-1 and TRBJ1-1; 10 bases are a match to TRBD1. CDR3 sequence: CASRRDRGNTEAFF. The CDR3 bases are TGCGCCAGCAGACGGGACAGGGGGAACACTGAAGCTTTCTTT.